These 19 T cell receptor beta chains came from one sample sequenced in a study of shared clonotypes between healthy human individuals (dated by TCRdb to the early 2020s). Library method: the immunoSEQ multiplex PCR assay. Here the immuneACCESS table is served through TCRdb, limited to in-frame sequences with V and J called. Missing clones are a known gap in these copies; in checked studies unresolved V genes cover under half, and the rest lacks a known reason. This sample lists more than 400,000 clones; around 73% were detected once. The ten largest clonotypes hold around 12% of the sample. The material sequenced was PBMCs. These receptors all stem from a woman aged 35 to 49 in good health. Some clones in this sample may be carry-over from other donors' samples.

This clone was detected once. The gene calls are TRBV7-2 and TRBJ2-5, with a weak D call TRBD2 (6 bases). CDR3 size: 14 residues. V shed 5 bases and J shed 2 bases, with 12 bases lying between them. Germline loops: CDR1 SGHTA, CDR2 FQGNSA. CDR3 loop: CASSPGTSQETQYF. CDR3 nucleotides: TGTGCCAGCAGCCCCGGGACTTCTCAAGAGACCCAGTACTTC.

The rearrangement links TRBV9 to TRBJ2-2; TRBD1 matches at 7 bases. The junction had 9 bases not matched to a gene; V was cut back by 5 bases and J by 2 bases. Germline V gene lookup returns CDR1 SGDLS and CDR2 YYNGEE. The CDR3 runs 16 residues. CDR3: CASSYQTGRNTGELFF. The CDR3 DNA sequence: TGTGCCAGCAGTTACCAGACAGGGCGTAACACCGGGGAGCTGTTTTTT.

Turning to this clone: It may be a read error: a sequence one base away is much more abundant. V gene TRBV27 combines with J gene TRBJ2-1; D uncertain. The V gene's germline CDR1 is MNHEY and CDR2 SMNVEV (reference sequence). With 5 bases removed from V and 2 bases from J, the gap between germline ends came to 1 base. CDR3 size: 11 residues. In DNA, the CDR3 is TGTGCCAGCAGTGCCTACAATGAGCAGTTCTTC. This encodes CASSAYNEQFF.

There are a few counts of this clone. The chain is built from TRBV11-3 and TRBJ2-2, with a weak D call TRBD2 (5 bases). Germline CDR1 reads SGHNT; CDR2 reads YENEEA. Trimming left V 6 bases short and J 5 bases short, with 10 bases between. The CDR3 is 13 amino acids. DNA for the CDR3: TGTGCCAGCAGATACCGGGATACCGGGGAGCTGTTTTTT. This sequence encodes CASRYRDTGELFF.

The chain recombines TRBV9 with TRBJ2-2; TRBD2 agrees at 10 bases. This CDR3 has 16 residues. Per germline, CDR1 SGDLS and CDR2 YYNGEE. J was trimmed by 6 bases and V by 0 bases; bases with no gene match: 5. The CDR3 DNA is TGTGCCAGCAGCGTAGGCCATCTAGCGGGAGCCGGGGAGCTGTTTTTT. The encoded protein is CASSVGHLAGAGELFF.

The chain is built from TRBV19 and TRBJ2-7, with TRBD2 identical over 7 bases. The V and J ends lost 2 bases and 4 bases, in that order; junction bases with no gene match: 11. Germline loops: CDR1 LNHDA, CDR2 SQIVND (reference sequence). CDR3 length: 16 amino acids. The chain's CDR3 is CASSIKAGPSPYEQYF. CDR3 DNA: TGTGCCAGTAGTATAAAAGCGGGGCCGTCCCCATACGAGCAGTACTTC.

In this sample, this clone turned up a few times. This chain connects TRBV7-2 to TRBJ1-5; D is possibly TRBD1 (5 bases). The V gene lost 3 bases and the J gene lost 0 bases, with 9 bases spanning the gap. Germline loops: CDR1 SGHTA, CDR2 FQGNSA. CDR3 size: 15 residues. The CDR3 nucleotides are TGTGCCAGCAGCTTCGGGGGTCGTAGCAATCAGCCCCAGCATTTT. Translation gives CASSFGGRSNQPQHF.

The DNA for the CDR3 is TGTGCCAGCAGTACTGATCGGGCCAAAAACATTCAGTACTTC. Residues: CASSTDRAKNIQYF. The chain has TRBV6-6 and TRBJ2-4; unclear D gene. V lost 5 bases and J lost 1, with 9 bases in between. This CDR3 is built from 14 residues. Germline CDR1 reads MNHNY; CDR2 reads SVGAGI (reference sequence).

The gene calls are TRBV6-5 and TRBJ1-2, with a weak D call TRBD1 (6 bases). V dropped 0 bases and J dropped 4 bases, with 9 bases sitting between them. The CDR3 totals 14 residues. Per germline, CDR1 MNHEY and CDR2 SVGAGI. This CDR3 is CASSYSPGAYGYTF. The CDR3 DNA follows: TGTGCCAGCAGTTACTCACCAGGGGCCTATGGCTACACCTTC.

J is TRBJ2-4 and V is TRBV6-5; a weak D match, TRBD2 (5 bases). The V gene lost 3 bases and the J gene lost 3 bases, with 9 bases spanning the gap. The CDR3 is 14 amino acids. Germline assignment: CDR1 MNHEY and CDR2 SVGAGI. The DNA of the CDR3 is TGTGCCAGCAGTTATACCGGGAACAAAAACATTCAGTACTTC. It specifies CASSYTGNKNIQYF.

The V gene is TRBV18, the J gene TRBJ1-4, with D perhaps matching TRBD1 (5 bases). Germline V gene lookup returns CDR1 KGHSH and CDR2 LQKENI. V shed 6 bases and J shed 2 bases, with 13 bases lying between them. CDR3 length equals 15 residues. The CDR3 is CASSRDPSTNEKLFF. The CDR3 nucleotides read TGTGCCAGCTCTCGGGACCCCTCGACTAATGAAAAACTGTTTTTT.

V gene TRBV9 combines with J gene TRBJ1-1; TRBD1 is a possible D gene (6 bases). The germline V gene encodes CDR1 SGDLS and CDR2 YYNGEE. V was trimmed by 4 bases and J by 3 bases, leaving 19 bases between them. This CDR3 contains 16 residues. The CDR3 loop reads CASSPQVGGADTEAFF. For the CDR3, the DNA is TGTGCCAGCAGCCCGCAGGTGGGGGGGGCCGACACTGAAGCTTTCTTT. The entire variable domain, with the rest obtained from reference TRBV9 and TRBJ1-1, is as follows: DSGVTQTPKHLITATGQRVTLRCSPRSGDLSVYWYQQSLDQGLQFLIQYYNGEERAKGNILERFSAQQFPDLHSELNLSSLELGDSALYFCASSPQVGGADTEAFFGQGTRLTVV.

The CDR3 DNA reads as TGTGCCAGCAGCAAAGGTTCCCGCAAGGGGAAAAACTACGAGCAGTACTTC. It translates to CASSKGSRKGKNYEQYF. The chain couples TRBV21-1 to TRBJ2-7; TRBD1 reflects the table's D call only, with no check against the DNA. TRBV21-1 constitutes a pseudogene. The CDR3 spans 17 residues.

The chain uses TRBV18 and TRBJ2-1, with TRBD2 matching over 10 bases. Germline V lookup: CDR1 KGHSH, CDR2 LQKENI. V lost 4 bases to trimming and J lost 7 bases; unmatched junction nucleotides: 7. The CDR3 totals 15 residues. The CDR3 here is CASSQAGGAGNEQFF. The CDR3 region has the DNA TGTGCCAGCTCACAAGCGGGGGGGGCTGGAAATGAGCAGTTCTTC.

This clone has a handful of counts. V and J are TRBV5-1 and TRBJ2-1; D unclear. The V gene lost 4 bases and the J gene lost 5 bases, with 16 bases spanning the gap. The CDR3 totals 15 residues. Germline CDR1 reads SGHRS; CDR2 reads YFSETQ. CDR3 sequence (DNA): TGCGCCAGCAGCGCCGGGCTGCCGGCCCACAATGAGCAGTTCTTC. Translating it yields CASSAGLPAHNEQFF. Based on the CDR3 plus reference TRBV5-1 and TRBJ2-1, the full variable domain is KAGVTQTPRYLIKTRGQQVTLSCSPISGHRSVSWYQQTPGQGLQFLFEYFSETQRNKGNFPGRFSGRQFSNSRSEMNVSTLELGDSALYLCASSAGLPAHNEQFFGPGTRLTVL.

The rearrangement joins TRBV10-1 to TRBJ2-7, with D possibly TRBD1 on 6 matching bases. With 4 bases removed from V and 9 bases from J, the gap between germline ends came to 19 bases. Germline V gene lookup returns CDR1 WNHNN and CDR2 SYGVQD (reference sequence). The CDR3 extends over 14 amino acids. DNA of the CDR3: TGCGCCAGCAGTGGGACAGAGATTACGTCCAGGCAGTACTTC. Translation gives CASSGTEITSRQYF.

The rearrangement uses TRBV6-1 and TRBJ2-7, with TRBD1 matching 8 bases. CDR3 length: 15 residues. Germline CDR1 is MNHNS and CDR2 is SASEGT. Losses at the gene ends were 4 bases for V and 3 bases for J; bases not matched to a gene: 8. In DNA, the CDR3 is TGTGCCAGCAGTGGTGGACAGGGTACCTACTACGAGCAGTACTTC. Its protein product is CASSGGQGTYYEQYF.

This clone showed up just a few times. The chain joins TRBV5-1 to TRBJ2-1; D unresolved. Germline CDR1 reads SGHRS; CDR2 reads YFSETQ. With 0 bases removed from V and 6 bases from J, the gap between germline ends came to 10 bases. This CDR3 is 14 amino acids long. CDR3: CASSLDGSRNEQFF. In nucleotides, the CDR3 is TGCGCCAGCAGCTTGGACGGATCACGCAATGAGCAGTTCTTC.

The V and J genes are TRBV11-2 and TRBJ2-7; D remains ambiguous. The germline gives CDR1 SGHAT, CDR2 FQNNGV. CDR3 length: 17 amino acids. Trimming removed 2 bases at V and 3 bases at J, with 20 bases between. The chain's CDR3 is CASSLPRIKKDRYEQYF. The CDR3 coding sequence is TGTGCCAGCAGCTTACCGCGTATTAAAAAGGACCGCTACGAGCAGTACTTC.